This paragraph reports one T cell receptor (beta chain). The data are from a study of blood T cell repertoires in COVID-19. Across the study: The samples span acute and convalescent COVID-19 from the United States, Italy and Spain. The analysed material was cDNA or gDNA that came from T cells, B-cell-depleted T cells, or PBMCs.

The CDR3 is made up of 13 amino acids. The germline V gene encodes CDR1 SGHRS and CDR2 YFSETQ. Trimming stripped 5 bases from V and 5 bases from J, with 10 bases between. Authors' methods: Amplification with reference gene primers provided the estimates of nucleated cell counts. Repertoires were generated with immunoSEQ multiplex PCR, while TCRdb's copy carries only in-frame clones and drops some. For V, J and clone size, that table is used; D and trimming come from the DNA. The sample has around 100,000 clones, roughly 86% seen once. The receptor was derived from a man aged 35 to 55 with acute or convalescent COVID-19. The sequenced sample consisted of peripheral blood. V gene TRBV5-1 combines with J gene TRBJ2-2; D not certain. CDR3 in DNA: TGCGCCAGCAGGCCAGCAGGAACCGGGGAGCTGTTTTTT. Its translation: CASRPAGTGELFF.